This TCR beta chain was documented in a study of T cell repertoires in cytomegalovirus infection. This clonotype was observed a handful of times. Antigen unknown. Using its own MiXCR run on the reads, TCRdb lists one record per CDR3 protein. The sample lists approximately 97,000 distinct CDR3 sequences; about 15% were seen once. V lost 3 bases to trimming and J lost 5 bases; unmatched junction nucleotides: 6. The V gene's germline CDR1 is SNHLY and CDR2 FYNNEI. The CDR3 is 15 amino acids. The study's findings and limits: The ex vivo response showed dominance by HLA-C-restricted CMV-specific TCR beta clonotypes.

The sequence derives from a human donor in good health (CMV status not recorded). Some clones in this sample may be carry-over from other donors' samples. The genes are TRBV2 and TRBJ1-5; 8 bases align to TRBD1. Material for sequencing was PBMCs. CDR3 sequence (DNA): TGTGCCAGCAGTGACAGGGGACAGGCGTATCAGCCCCAGCATTTT. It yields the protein CASSDRGQAYQPQHF.